This is a list of T cell receptor beta chains from one sample in a study of blood T cell repertoires in COVID-19. Here immunoSEQ multiplex PCR was the method, and the copy in TCRdb shows in-frame clones only, minus some. The table has some 300,000 clones, about 87% seen once; the top ten hold over 1%. The sample taken for sequencing was peripheral blood. These receptors came from an older man with acute or convalescent COVID-19. Both conserved end residues are part of each CDR3. D genes are given only for firm matches. Where a row states a size, it is once, few, many or the class of an expanded clone; other rows omit it.

D gene: TRBD2
clone size: .
CDR3 length: 19
V gene: TRBV3-1/TRBV3-2
J gene: TRBJ2-1
CDR3 protein: CASSPRTSGRDRSYNEQFF
CDR3 DNA: TGTGCCAGCAGCCCAAGGACTAGCGGGAGGGACCGATCCTACAATGAGCAGTTCTTC

D gene: .
clone size: once
CDR3 length: 13
V gene: TRBV9
J gene: TRBJ2-5
CDR3 protein: CASSVGTGETQYF
CDR3 DNA: TGTGCCAGCAGCGTAGGAACCGGAGAGACCCAGTACTTC

D gene: .
clone size: .
CDR3 length: 15
V gene: TRBV7-2
J gene: TRBJ2-1
CDR3 protein: CASSLGTVSYNEQFF
CDR3 DNA: TGTGCCAGCAGCTTAGGGACAGTCTCCTACAATGAGCAGTTCTTC

D gene: TRBD1
clone size: .
CDR3 length: 15
V gene: TRBV4-2
J gene: TRBJ1-4
CDR3 protein: CASSPGQGLDEKLFF
CDR3 DNA: TGTGCCAGCAGCCCTGGACAGGGTCTGGATGAAAAACTGTTTTTT

D gene: TRBD1
clone size: once
CDR3 length: 14
V gene: TRBV19
J gene: TRBJ2-5
CDR3 protein: CASRDRGRGETQYF
CDR3 DNA: TGTGCCAGTCGGGACAGGGGTCGCGGGGAGACCCAGTACTTC

D gene: .
clone size: once
CDR3 length: 13
V gene: TRBV4-3
J gene: TRBJ1-2
CDR3 protein: CASSPLGGYGYTF
CDR3 DNA: TGCGCCAGCAGCCCGTTGGGGGGTTATGGCTACACCTTC

D gene: .
clone size: .
CDR3 length: 17
V gene: TRBV4-1
J gene: TRBJ1-1
CDR3 protein: CASSRGLPASESVKAFF
CDR3 DNA: TGCGCCAGCAGTCGAGGTCTCCCCGCCTCTGAGTCAGTTAAAGCTTTCTTT

D gene: .
clone size: .
CDR3 length: 13
V gene: TRBV7-2
J gene: TRBJ2-4
CDR3 protein: CASNSQGGNIQYF
CDR3 DNA: TGTGCCAGCAACTCGCAGGGTGGAAACATTCAGTACTTC

D gene: .
clone size: .
CDR3 length: 17
V gene: TRBV7-9
J gene: TRBJ2-4
CDR3 protein: CASSTGRADIAKNIQYF
CDR3 DNA: TGTGCCAGCAGCACAGGAAGGGCAGATATAGCCAAAAACATTCAGTACTTC

D gene: .
clone size: .
CDR3 length: 15
V gene: TRBV4-2
J gene: TRBJ1-3
CDR3 protein: CASSQAQGSGNTIYF
CDR3 DNA: TGTGCCAGCAGCCAAGCCCAGGGTTCTGGAAACACCATATATTTT

D gene: TRBD2
clone size: .
CDR3 length: 16
V gene: TRBV7-2
J gene: TRBJ2-5
CDR3 protein: CASSRNPTSGQETQYF
CDR3 DNA: TGTGCCAGCAGCAGAAACCCCACTAGCGGCCAAGAGACCCAGTACTTC

D gene: .
clone size: .
CDR3 length: 15
V gene: TRBV2
J gene: TRBJ1-4
CDR3 protein: CASSEFAGQGEKLFF
CDR3 DNA: TGTGCCAGCAGCGAGTTCGCGGGGCAGGGTGAAAAACTGTTTTTT

D gene: .
clone size: .
CDR3 length: 15
V gene: TRBV5-1
J gene: TRBJ1-1
CDR3 protein: CASSLMGGRGTEAFF
CDR3 DNA: TGCGCCAGCAGCTTGATGGGGGGAAGGGGCACTGAAGCTTTCTTT

D gene: .
clone size: .
CDR3 length: 11
V gene: TRBV12-5
J gene: TRBJ2-7
CDR3 protein: CAKDRTYEQYF
CDR3 DNA: TGTGCTAAAGACAGAACCTACGAGCAGTACTTC

D gene: .
clone size: once
CDR3 length: 15
V gene: TRBV9
J gene: TRBJ1-1
CDR3 protein: CASSVGVVESTEAFF
CDR3 DNA: TGTGCCAGCAGCGTAGGTGTGGTGGAGAGCACTGAAGCTTTCTTT

D gene: .
clone size: .
CDR3 length: 15
V gene: TRBV5-4
J gene: TRBJ2-2
CDR3 protein: CASYSGTLNTGELFF
CDR3 DNA: TGTGCCAGCTACTCCGGGACTCTGAACACCGGGGAGCTGTTTTTT

D gene: TRBD1
clone size: .
CDR3 length: 15
V gene: TRBV28
J gene: TRBJ2-3
CDR3 protein: CASRTGGRLTDTQYF
CDR3 DNA: TGTGCCAGCAGAACAGGGGGCAGGCTGACAGATACGCAGTATTTT

D gene: TRBD1
clone size: .
CDR3 length: 14
V gene: TRBV5-6
J gene: TRBJ1-6
CDR3 protein: CASSRDSFNSPLHF
CDR3 DNA: TGTGCCAGCAGCCGGGACAGCTTCAATTCACCCCTCCACTTT

D gene: .
clone size: .
CDR3 length: 14
V gene: TRBV3-1/TRBV3-2
J gene: TRBJ1-2
CDR3 protein: CASSPGVGNYGYTF
CDR3 DNA: TGTGCCAGCAGCCCAGGGGTGGGTAACTATGGCTACACCTTC

D gene: TRBD1
clone size: .
CDR3 length: 13
V gene: TRBV6-6
J gene: TRBJ1-5
CDR3 protein: CASSKDRVQPQHF
CDR3 DNA: TGTGCCAGCAGTAAGGACAGGGTCCAGCCCCAGCATTTT

D gene: TRBD1
clone size: .
CDR3 length: 17
V gene: TRBV18
J gene: TRBJ2-6
CDR3 protein: CASSPGTGRSGANVLTF
CDR3 DNA: TGTGCCAGCTCACCCGGGACAGGACGCTCTGGGGCCAACGTCCTGACTTTC

D gene: .
clone size: .
CDR3 length: 12
V gene: TRBV4-1
J gene: TRBJ2-3
CDR3 protein: CASSQQRDTQYF
CDR3 DNA: TGCGCCAGCAGCCAACAGCGAGATACGCAGTATTTT

D gene: .
clone size: .
CDR3 length: 13
V gene: TRBV5-6
J gene: TRBJ1-6
CDR3 protein: CASSLLHNSPLHF
CDR3 DNA: TGTGCCAGCAGCTTGCTCCATAATTCACCCCTCCACTTT

D gene: TRBD1
clone size: .
CDR3 length: 18
V gene: TRBV10-1
J gene: TRBJ1-5
CDR3 protein: CASSEGPPGQVTSQPQHF
CDR3 DNA: TGCGCCAGCAGTGAGGGCCCCCCGGGACAGGTAACTAGTCAGCCCCAGCATTTT

D gene: .
clone size: many
CDR3 length: 14
V gene: TRBV10-3
J gene: TRBJ1-1
CDR3 protein: CAISSGSGDTEAFF
CDR3 DNA: TGTGCCATCTCTTCAGGGTCCGGCGACACTGAAGCTTTCTTT

D gene: TRBD1
clone size: once
CDR3 length: 16
V gene: TRBV11-2
J gene: TRBJ2-1
CDR3 protein: CASSSPDRGLYNEQFF
CDR3 DNA: TGTGCCAGCAGCTCTCCCGACAGGGGACTCTACAATGAGCAGTTCTTC

D gene: TRBD1
clone size: .
CDR3 length: 11
V gene: TRBV2
J gene: TRBJ2-1
CDR3 protein: CASGIRDSQFF
CDR3 DNA: TGTGCCAGCGGAATAAGGGACAGTCAGTTCTTC

D gene: TRBD2
clone size: .
CDR3 length: 17
V gene: TRBV9
J gene: TRBJ2-5
CDR3 protein: CASSVKAGGRFMETQYF
CDR3 DNA: TGTGCCAGCAGCGTAAAGGCGGGGGGTAGGTTTATGGAGACCCAGTACTTC

D gene: .
clone size: .
CDR3 length: 19
V gene: TRBV7-2
J gene: TRBJ1-5
CDR3 protein: CASSLQAVGRSYSNQPQHF
CDR3 DNA: TGTGCCAGCAGCTTACAAGCGGTCGGCAGGAGCTATAGCAATCAGCCCCAGCATTTT

D gene: .
clone size: .
CDR3 length: 13
V gene: TRBV18
J gene: TRBJ2-7
CDR3 protein: CASSDSLHYEQYF
CDR3 DNA: TGTGCCAGCTCAGACAGTTTACACTACGAGCAGTACTTC

D gene: TRBD1
clone size: .
CDR3 length: 14
V gene: TRBV5-1
J gene: TRBJ1-4
CDR3 protein: CASSLQGVNEKLFF
CDR3 DNA: TGCGCCAGCAGCTTACAGGGGGTTAATGAAAAACTGTTTTTT

D gene: .
clone size: .
CDR3 length: 15
V gene: TRBV2
J gene: TRBJ2-1
CDR3 protein: CASSGTAFSYNEQFF
CDR3 DNA: TGTGCCAGCAGTGGGACAGCTTTCTCCTACAATGAGCAGTTCTTC

D gene: TRBD1
clone size: once
CDR3 length: 19
V gene: TRBV4-2
J gene: TRBJ1-4
CDR3 protein: CASSQNRDRGRTTNEKLFF
CDR3 DNA: TGTGCCAGCAGCCAGAACCGGGACAGGGGTCGAACGACTAATGAAAAACTGTTTTTT

D gene: .
clone size: .
CDR3 length: 13
V gene: TRBV7-2
J gene: TRBJ1-4
CDR3 protein: CASSLGGGEKLFF
CDR3 DNA: TGTGCCAGCAGCTTAGGAGGCGGTGAAAAACTGTTTTTT

D gene: TRBD1
clone size: .
CDR3 length: 15
V gene: TRBV4-3
J gene: TRBJ1-2
CDR3 protein: CASSQDPQGGGGYTF
CDR3 DNA: TGCGCCAGCAGCCAAGATCCTCAGGGGGGAGGTGGCTACACCTTC

D gene: .
clone size: once
CDR3 length: 14
V gene: TRBV4-3
J gene: TRBJ1-2
CDR3 protein: CASSQDLQGGGYTF
CDR3 DNA: TGCGCCAGCAGCCAAGATCTACAGGGTGGCGGCTACACCTTC

D gene: .
clone size: .
CDR3 length: 12
V gene: TRBV19
J gene: TRBJ2-5
CDR3 protein: CASSSGGETQYF
CDR3 DNA: TGTGCCAGTAGTAGCGGGGGCGAGACCCAGTACTTC

D gene: TRBD2
clone size: .
CDR3 length: 13
V gene: TRBV6-6
J gene: TRBJ2-7
CDR3 protein: CASSYLAGDEQYF
CDR3 DNA: TGTGCCAGCAGTTACCTAGCGGGAGACGAGCAGTACTTC

D gene: .
clone size: .
CDR3 length: 15
V gene: TRBV27
J gene: TRBJ2-5
CDR3 protein: CASSFYGGHQETQYF
CDR3 DNA: TGTGCCAGCAGTTTTTATGGAGGGCACCAAGAGACCCAGTACTTC

D gene: TRBD2
clone size: .
CDR3 length: 15
V gene: TRBV6-6
J gene: TRBJ2-1
CDR3 protein: CASNIAGVKNNEQFF
CDR3 DNA: TGTGCCAGCAACATAGCGGGAGTGAAGAACAATGAGCAGTTCTTC

D gene: TRBD1
clone size: .
CDR3 length: 17
V gene: TRBV7-8
J gene: TRBJ2-1
CDR3 protein: CASSLQFGTGAYNEQFF
CDR3 DNA: TGTGCCAGCAGCTTACAGTTCGGTACAGGGGCTTACAATGAGCAGTTCTTC

D gene: TRBD2
clone size: once
CDR3 length: 16
V gene: TRBV7-9
J gene: TRBJ2-1
CDR3 protein: CASSLALAGSYNEQFF
CDR3 DNA: TGTGCCAGCAGCTTAGCCCTAGCGGGCTCCTACAATGAGCAGTTCTTC

D gene: .
clone size: .
CDR3 length: 14
V gene: TRBV7-3
J gene: TRBJ2-2
CDR3 protein: CASSFASYTGELFF
CDR3 DNA: TGTGCCAGCAGCTTCGCGTCTTACACCGGGGAGCTGTTTTTT

D gene: TRBD2
clone size: .
CDR3 length: 15
V gene: TRBV14
J gene: TRBJ2-3
CDR3 protein: CASSRGGGRTDTQYF
CDR3 DNA: TGTGCCAGCAGCCGCGGCGGGGGACGAACAGATACGCAGTATTTT

D gene: .
clone size: .
CDR3 length: 12
V gene: TRBV6-5
J gene: TRBJ1-1
CDR3 protein: CASNPRTTVAFF
CDR3 DNA: TGTGCCAGCAACCCCAGGACTACAGTGGCTTTCTTT

D gene: TRBD2
clone size: .
CDR3 length: 16
V gene: TRBV18
J gene: TRBJ2-7
CDR3 protein: CASSLTTGAGGYEQYF
CDR3 DNA: TGTGCCAGCTCTTTAACCACGGGAGCGGGGGGCTACGAGCAGTACTTC

D gene: TRBD2
clone size: .
CDR3 length: 15
V gene: TRBV11-2
J gene: TRBJ2-3
CDR3 protein: CASSPLAGGSDTQYF
CDR3 DNA: TGTGCCAGCAGCCCCCTAGCGGGGGGGAGTGATACGCAGTATTTT

D gene: TRBD2
clone size: .
CDR3 length: 17
V gene: TRBV4-3
J gene: TRBJ2-4
CDR3 protein: CASSRSTSATAKNIQYF
CDR3 DNA: TGCGCCAGCAGCCGATCGACTAGCGCCACAGCCAAAAACATTCAGTACTTC

D gene: TRBD1
clone size: .
CDR3 length: 14
V gene: TRBV19
J gene: TRBJ1-2
CDR3 protein: CASRRDRGHYGYTF
CDR3 DNA: TGTGCCAGTAGGAGGGACAGGGGTCACTATGGCTACACCTTC

D gene: .
clone size: .
CDR3 length: 14
V gene: TRBV5-6
J gene: TRBJ1-3
CDR3 protein: CASSRGSSGNTIYF
CDR3 DNA: TGTGCCAGCAGTAGGGGGTCCTCTGGAAACACCATATATTTT

D gene: .
clone size: .
CDR3 length: 13
V gene: TRBV5-5
J gene: TRBJ1-3
CDR3 protein: CASRLSSGNTIYF
CDR3 DNA: TGTGCCAGCCGACTGAGCTCTGGAAACACCATATATTTT

D gene: .
clone size: .
CDR3 length: 14
V gene: TRBV28
J gene: TRBJ2-5
CDR3 protein: CASSLAGSLETQYF
CDR3 DNA: TGTGCCAGCAGTTTAGCGGGCAGTTTGGAGACCCAGTACTTC

D gene: .
clone size: .
CDR3 length: 12
V gene: TRBV15
J gene: TRBJ1-5
CDR3 protein: CATSRGLRPQHF
CDR3 DNA: TGTGCCACCAGCAGAGGCCTAAGGCCCCAGCATTTT

D gene: TRBD1
clone size: .
CDR3 length: 16
V gene: TRBV28
J gene: TRBJ2-7
CDR3 protein: CASSFPPGQGAYEQYF
CDR3 DNA: TGTGCCAGCAGTTTCCCTCCGGGGCAGGGGGCCTACGAGCAGTACTTC

D gene: TRBD1
clone size: .
CDR3 length: 14
V gene: TRBV28
J gene: TRBJ1-1
CDR3 protein: CASSHPTGLGTAFF
CDR3 DNA: TGTGCCAGCAGCCACCCGACAGGGCTGGGGACAGCTTTCTTT

D gene: TRBD1
clone size: .
CDR3 length: 14
V gene: TRBV7-9
J gene: TRBJ1-1
CDR3 protein: CASSRGQGGSEAFF
CDR3 DNA: TGTGCCAGCAGTCGCGGACAGGGTGGAAGTGAAGCTTTCTTT

D gene: TRBD2
clone size: once
CDR3 length: 15
V gene: TRBV4-3
J gene: TRBJ2-1
CDR3 protein: CASSRQLAVYNEQFF
CDR3 DNA: TGCGCCAGCAGCCGACAACTAGCGGTATACAATGAGCAGTTCTTC